These T cell receptor beta chains were read from a single sample in a study of high-grade serous ovarian cancer treatment subgroups. TCRdb keeps only in-frame clones here, not all; method: immunoSEQ multiplex PCR. The table shows approximately 4,400 clones, with around 69% occurring only once. Material: tumor tissue. These receptors were taken from a human donor with high-grade serous ovarian cancer. CDR3s include the opening cysteine and the closing phenylalanine or tryptophan. A D gene is named only where the DNA matches it firmly. Rows give clone size only sometimes, using once, few, many, or a class for an expanded clone.

TRBJ2-3 TRBD1 once TRBV5-1 CASRLGTVSTDTQYF TGCGCCAGCAGACTCGGGACAGTCAGCACAGATACGCAGTATTTT
TRBJ2-7 - - TRBV19 CASSIGQGTYEQYF TGTGCCAGTAGTATAGGCCAGGGCACCTACGAGCAGTACTTC
TRBJ1-5 - few TRBV2 CASNREGNQPQHF TGTGCCAGCAACAGGGAAGGGAATCAGCCCCAGCATTTT
TRBJ1-4 - - TRBV16 CASSSRRYNEKLFF TGTGCCAGCAGCTCCAGACGGTATAATGAAAAACTGTTTTTT
TRBJ1-1 - - TRBV28 CASSLILGTEAFF TGTGCCAGCAGTTTGATACTGGGCACTGAAGCTTTCTTT
TRBJ1-5 - once TRBV4-2 CASSRGWDQPQHF TGTGCCAGCAGCCGGGGGTGGGATCAGCCCCAGCATTTT
TRBJ1-2 TRBD1 - TRBV6-5 CASRSGTGALLGYTF TGTGCCAGCAGAAGCGGGACAGGGGCTTTGCTTGGCTACACCTTC
TRBJ2-3 TRBD2 - TRBV10-3 CATSGGAQSTDTQYF TGTGCCACTAGCGGGGGGGCCCAGAGCACAGATACGCAGTATTTT
TRBJ1-4 - - TRBV29-1 CSVGEREKLFF TGCAGCGTTGGAGAGCGTGAAAAACTGTTTTTT
TRBJ1-6 - - TRBV6-5 CASSTSSYNSPLHF TGTGCCAGCTCGACAAGCTCCTATAATTCACCCCTCCACTTT
TRBJ2-2 - - TRBV9 CASSGVFSGELFF TGTGCCAGCAGCGGGGTTTTTTCCGGGGAGCTGTTTTTT
TRBJ1-4 - - TRBV10-3 CAISESIPSLGEKLFF TGTGCCATCAGTGAGTCGATCCCCAGCCTAGGTGAAAAACTGTTTTTT
TRBJ2-7 TRBD1 - TRBV5-1 CASSLRTGGEQYF TGCGCCAGCAGCTTGAGGACAGGGGGCGAGCAGTACTTC
TRBJ1-2 - - TRBV7-2 CASSLEGRRPYTF TGTGCCAGCAGCTTAGAGGGACGGAGGCCTTACACCTTC
TRBJ1-5 TRBD1 - TRBV2 CASSEGDRVAAQPQHF TGTGCCAGCAGTGAAGGAGACAGGGTCGCTGCTCAGCCCCAGCATTTT
TRBJ2-7 - - TRBV6-5 CASSYSPASYEQYF TGTGCCAGCAGTTACTCGCCAGCCTCCTACGAGCAGTACTTC
TRBJ2-7 - - TRBV7-6 CASSPGPNYEQYF TGTGCCAGCAGCCCCGGACCCAACTACGAGCAGTACTTC
TRBJ2-7 - - TRBV7-1 CASSLVGQRSESYEQYF TGTGCCAGCAGCTTAGTGGGGCAGAGGAGCGAATCCTACGAGCAGTACTTC
TRBJ1-2 - few TRBV6-1 CASSGGYYGYTF TGTGCCAGCAGTGGCGGGTACTATGGCTACACCTTC
TRBJ1-3 - - TRBV7-8 CASSPSGLLMSGNTIYF TGTGCCAGCAGCCCCTCCGGATTACTTATGTCTGGAAACACCATATATTTT
TRBJ1-1 TRBD1 once TRBV29-1 CSVIRTGAANTEAFF TGCAGCGTTATTCGGACAGGGGCAGCAAACACTGAAGCTTTCTTT
TRBJ2-1 TRBD1 few TRBV5-8 CASSPLRQGNSRNEQFF TGTGCCAGCAGCCCATTACGACAGGGCAACTCGAGGAATGAGCAGTTCTTC
TRBJ2-7 - - TRBV7-2 CASSLAALVGYEQYF TGTGCCAGCAGCTTGGCCGCTCTTGTGGGTTACGAGCAGTACTTC
TRBJ1-4 - once TRBV28 CASSFGATNEKLFF TGTGCCAGCAGTTTCGGTGCAACTAATGAAAAACTGTTTTTT
TRBJ1-4 - - TRBV27 CASSLSVGATNEKLFF TGTGCCAGCAGTTTATCGGTAGGAGCCACTAATGAAAAACTGTTTTTT
TRBJ1-2 TRBD1 - TRBV10-3 CAISESRQGFKVGYTF TGTGCCATCAGTGAGTCGCGACAGGGCTTCAAGGTTGGCTACACCTTC
TRBJ2-7 TRBD2 once TRBV5-4 CASSGALAGVNEQYF TGTGCCAGCAGCGGGGCACTAGCGGGAGTTAACGAGCAGTACTTC
TRBJ1-5 - once TRBV12-2 CASRGQGLSNQPQHF TGTGCAAGCCGGGGACAGGGTCTTAGCAATCAGCCCCAGCATTTT
TRBJ1-2 - - TRBV4-2 CASSQGGPTYGYTF TGTGCCAGCAGCCAAGGAGGTCCTACCTATGGCTACACCTTC
TRBJ2-5 - - TRBV7-2 CASSLVRETQYF TGTGCCAGCAGCTTAGTTCGCGAGACCCAGTACTTC
TRBJ2-1 TRBD2 - TRBV13 CASSLERGGNNEQFF TGTGCCAGCAGCTTAGAGCGCGGGGGGAACAATGAGCAGTTCTTC
TRBJ1-6 - - TRBV6-1 CASSLRNSPLHF TGTGCCAGCAGTCTCCGAAATTCACCCCTCCACTTT
TRBJ2-3 TRBD2 - TRBV19 CASSPSAFSGRARDTQYF TGTGCCAGTAGTCCGTCCGCCTTTAGCGGGAGGGCCAGGGATACGCAGTATTTT
TRBJ2-6 TRBD1 few TRBV4-1 CASSRGQGGANVLTF TGCGCCAGCAGCCGCGGACAGGGTGGGGCCAACGTCCTGACTTTC
TRBJ2-1 TRBD2 few TRBV7-3 CASSFDGREQFF TGTGCCAGCAGCTTCGACGGGAGGGAGCAGTTCTTC
TRBJ1-3 TRBD1 - TRBV5-1 CASSLAQQGNGNTIYF TGCGCCAGCAGCTTGGCGCAACAGGGGAATGGAAACACCATATATTTT
TRBJ1-1 - - TRBV15 CATSLRRVDTEAFF TGTGCCACCAGCCTCCGGAGGGTGGACACTGAAGCTTTCTTT
TRBJ2-1 - once TRBV7-7 CASSLGWGNEQFF TGTGCTAGCAGCTTAGGTTGGGGAAATGAGCAGTTCTTC
TRBJ2-2 TRBD2 - TRBV9 CASSVATGGLGTGELFF TGTGCCAGCAGCGTAGCTACGGGGGGACTGGGCACCGGGGAGCTGTTTTTT
TRBJ2-4 - few TRBV9 CASSTQTAGVQYF TGTGCCAGCAGCACCCAGACCGCTGGCGTTCAGTACTTC
TRBJ2-7 - - TRBV7-2 CASSLVGHEQYF TGTGCCAGCAGCTTAGTGGGGCACGAGCAGTACTTC
TRBJ2-7 TRBD1 large TRBV7-8 CASSLATGGLSSYEQYF TGTGCCAGCAGCTTAGCGACAGGGGGACTGAGCTCCTACGAGCAGTACTTC
TRBJ1-3 - - TRBV30 CAWVYGAGNTIYF TGTGCCTGGGTGTACGGGGCCGGAAACACCATATATTTT
TRBJ1-6 TRBD1 - TRBV2 CASRDGTGRSSYNSPLHF TGTGCCAGCAGGGACGGGACAGGAAGGAGCTCCTATAATTCACCCCTCCACTTT
TRBJ2-5 - - TRBV7-2 CASSSQETQYF TGTGCCAGCAGCTCACAAGAGACCCAGTACTTC